This T cell receptor (beta chain) was recorded in a study of shared clonotypes between healthy human individuals. Caucasian adults residing in Nashville, Tennessee made up all the donors. In CD8 memory, CD45RO+ cells were put together with CCR7-negative CD45RA+ TemRA cells. From germline, CDR1 is MDHEN and CDR2 SYDVKM. V lost 5 bases and J 3 bases, leaving 8 bases between the germline ends. The CDR3 totals 13 residues. Generated by immunoSEQ multiplex PCR, the TCRdb table keeps only in-frame clones and is missing some. The data contain about 380,000 clones, approximately 96% of them singletons. The rearrangement links TRBV28 to TRBJ1-5, with a tentative D call TRBD1 (5 bases). The receptor comes from a man younger than 40 in good health. The sequenced material came from memory CD8+ T cells sorted from blood. Subset described: CD45RO+ cells pooled with CCR7-negative TemRA cells. CDR3 bases: TGTGCCAGCAGTAGGGGTTTCAATCAGCCCCAGCATTTT. The encoded protein is CASSRGFNQPQHF.